This T cell receptor beta chain is drawn from a study of blood T cell repertoires in COVID-19. Profiling relied on immunoSEQ multiplex PCR, and the TCRdb table lists in-frame clones only, not all of them. Among some 77,000 clones listed, roughly four fifths were seen once. The CDR3 is made up of 13 amino acids. V was cut by 2 bases and J by 4 bases, with 8 bases left in between. The germline V gene has CDR1 MNHNY and CDR2 SVGAGI (reference sequence). The chain employs TRBV6-6 and TRBJ1-2; D remains unclear. This clonotype was obtained from a woman in her 70s with acute or convalescent COVID-19. The sequenced sample was peripheral blood. The CDR3 sequence: CASSYATFYGYTF. CDR3 coding DNA: TGTGCCAGCAGTTACGCTACGTTCTATGGCTACACCTTC.